One sample yielded the 14 T cell receptor beta chains listed below, sequenced in a study of low-dose radiotherapy and immunotherapy resistance in tumors. Sample time point: after trial treatment. As for treatment: LDRT plus nivolumab, ipilimumab, low-dose cyclophosphamide and aspirin (RACIN trial). Alpha- and beta-chain coverage of first-strand cDNA came from TRAV- and TRBV-specific primers. Amplification, which lasted approximately 20 PCR cycles, used a constant-region primer and V-primer adapter to amplify TCRs. Each CDR3 protein is one row after TCRdb ran MiXCR on the reads. Among tens of thousands of distinct CDR3 sequences listed, around a sixth were seen once. Sequenced material: PBMCs, taken after low-dose radiotherapy plus immunotherapy. These receptors all stem from a male donor with prostate cancer.

This clonotype was seen repeatedly, ten times or more. The chain uses TRBV4-1 and TRBJ2-1, with 11 bases that match TRBD2. This CDR3 has 15 amino acids. V dropped 4 bases and J dropped 10; count of bases not matched to a gene: 9. CDR1 MGHRA and CDR2 YSYEKL come from the germline V gene. CDR3: CASSPKTSGIEEQFF. The CDR3 bases are TGCGCCAGCAGCCCGAAGACTAGCGGGATAGAAGAGCAGTTCTTC.

A remark on this clonotype: A read error is the likely source, as a far larger clone sits one nucleotide away. The chain combines TRBV7-2 with TRBJ2-7; D may correspond to TRBD1 or TRBD2 (5 bases each). Looked up from germline, CDR1 is SGHTA and CDR2 is FQGNSA. V lost 5 bases to trimming and J lost 7 bases, with 12 bases between them. The CDR3 runs 12 residues. Here the CDR3 DNA reads TGTGCCAGCAGCACTAGGGGCAATGAGCAGTACTTC. It translates to CASSTRGNEQYF.

This clonotype showed up many times. This sequence joins TRBV20-1 and TRBJ2-1, with 9 positions matching TRBD1. The V and J ends lost 6 bases and 5 bases, in that order; junction bases with no gene match: 11. The CDR3 consists of 15 residues. Germline loops: CDR1 DFQATT, CDR2 SNEGSKA (reference sequence). For the CDR3, the DNA is TGCAGTGCGGGGACAGGGACTGCCGGTGACAATGAGCAGTTCTTC. It translates to CSAGTGTAGDNEQFF.

Ten or more counts support this clonotype. The chain is built from TRBV12-3 or TRBV12-4 and TRBJ2-7; 11 bases are shared with TRBD2. The CDR3 length is 15 residues. J was trimmed by 3 bases and V by 5 bases; bases with no gene match: 6. CDR3 loop: CASSLGTSGFYEQYF. The CDR3 bases are TGTGCCAGCAGTCTCGGGACTAGCGGCTTCTACGAGCAGTACTTC.

The V call is TRBV20-1, the J call TRBJ2-7; 9 bases map to TRBD1. The V gene end was trimmed by 0 bases and the J gene end by 3 bases; junction bases not matched to a gene: 6. Germline V gives CDR1 DFQATT, CDR2 SNEGSKA (reference sequence). There are 15 residues in the CDR3. This CDR3 reads CSARDGQGPYYEQYF. In DNA, the CDR3 is TGCAGTGCTAGAGACGGACAGGGGCCGTACTACGAGCAGTACTTC.

The sample holds many counts of this clonotype. The chain recombines TRBV5-1 with TRBJ1-3, with unresolved D. CDR1 and CDR2 (germline): SGHRS, YFSETQ. The CDR3 is 17 residues long. Trimming left V 4 bases short and J 0 bases short, with 17 bases between. CDR3 region: CASSGRTAGNSGNTIYF. CDR3 in DNA: TGCGCCAGCAGCGGGAGGACTGCCGGGAACTCTGGAAACACCATATATTTT.

The chain couples TRBV20-1 to TRBJ2-7; perhaps TRBD2 as D (5 bases). The length of the CDR3 is 12 residues. The germline gives CDR1 DFQATT, CDR2 SNEGSKA (reference sequence). Trimming shortened V by 3 bases and J by 3 bases, and 9 bases separated the two germline ends. CDR3 in DNA: TGCAGTGCTAGGCTAGCAAGCTACGAGCAGTACTTC. This encodes CSARLASYEQYF.

This clonotype has a count of ten or more. The chain couples TRBV20-1 to TRBJ1-5, with unresolved D. Germline-derived CDR1 and CDR2 are DFQATT and SNEGSKA (reference sequence). The CDR3 is 15 amino acids. V lost 6 bases and J 2 bases, leaving 17 bases between the germline ends. The CDR3 sequence: CSAQPGLKGNQPQHF. The CDR3 DNA sequence: TGCAGTGCACAGCCAGGATTGAAAGGCAATCAGCCCCAGCATTTT.

This clonotype was seen ten or more times. CDR3 bases: TGTGCCAGCAGCCCACAGGCAGGGACGGCACCCCTCCACTTT. The encoded protein is CASSPQAGTAPLHF. The V call is TRBV27, the J call TRBJ1-6, with D possibly matching TRBD1 (5 bases). Trimming cost V 6 bases and J 11 bases, with 17 bases left between them. This CDR3 spans 14 amino acids. Per germline, CDR1 MNHEY and CDR2 SMNVEV (reference sequence).

This clonotype was counted at least ten times. This chain joins TRBV20-1 and TRBJ2-1; possible D gene TRBD1, 6 bases. V lost 5 bases and J 6 bases, leaving 23 bases between the germline ends. This CDR3 region has 16 residues. The germline gives CDR1 DFQATT, CDR2 SNEGSKA (reference sequence). CDR3 region: CSADRPKGGFFNEQFF. Written as DNA, the CDR3 is TGCAGTGCTGACCGCCCGAAAGGGGGATTTTTCAATGAGCAGTTCTTC.

The table lists this clonotype with many counts. V usage is TRBV20-1 and J usage is TRBJ1-5; D not certain. The germline V gene has CDR1 DFQATT and CDR2 SNEGSKA (reference sequence). V was pared by 1 base and J by 13 bases, with 8 bases between. The CDR3 totals 10 residues. The CDR3 spells CSARGASQHF. Written as DNA, the CDR3 is TGCAGTGCTAGAGGGGCCTCTCAGCATTTT.

Ten or more counts support this clonotype. V is TRBV2 and J is TRBJ2-5; 12 bases are shared with TRBD2. Germline V gene sequence: CDR1 SNHLY, CDR2 FYNNEI. Trimming at V came to 5 bases and at J to 4 bases, leaving 8 bases not matched to a gene. The CDR3 spans 16 residues. The CDR3 sequence is CASSNPGLAGPETQYF. The CDR3 coding sequence is TGTGCCAGCAGTAACCCGGGACTAGCGGGCCCAGAGACCCAGTACTTC.

V gene TRBV28 combines with J gene TRBJ2-1, with D perhaps assigned TRBD1 or TRBD2 (5 bases each). The germline V and J ends were trimmed by 6 bases and 0 bases, with 21 bases remaining between them. Germline CDR1 reads MDHEN; CDR2 reads SYDVKM. This CDR3 comprises 18 residues. The CDR3 here is CASRGVGQVLNSYNEQFF. The DNA for the CDR3 is TGTGCCAGCAGGGGGGTAGGGCAGGTCCTAAACTCCTACAATGAGCAGTTCTTC.

This clonotype was observed at least ten times. The chain employs TRBV7-2 and TRBJ2-2; 7 bases map to TRBD1. Germline assignment: CDR1 SGHTA and CDR2 FQGNSA. Trimming removed 4 bases from V and 6 bases from J; junction bases left unmatched: 2. The CDR3 extends over 13 amino acids. CDR3 residues: CASSSTGPGELFF. The CDR3 region has the DNA TGTGCCAGCAGCTCGACAGGGCCCGGGGAGCTGTTTTTT.